This TCR beta chain was captured by sequencing in a study of T cell responses to AZD1222 COVID-19 vaccine. Findings and limits, study-wide: Spike-specific TCR depth and breadth grew after two AZD1222 doses. Spike-wide vaccine-associated CD4 TCRs dominated at 160-218 and 743-854. Sampled repertoires all dated from after the peak T cell response.

The CDR3 contains 13 residues. Trimming left V 5 bases short and J 9 bases short, with 17 bases between. The germline V gene has CDR1 SGHTA and CDR2 FQGTGA. With respect to this clone: Its target is unknown.

Some clones are missing from TCRdb's copy, which holds only in-frame ones; the method was immunoSEQ multiplex PCR. The sample consists of over 100,000 clones, 85% to 90% of them appearing once. Source: peripheral blood, taken on day 0 of AZD1222 vaccination. The TCR was taken from an adult in good health. J is TRBJ2-7 and V is TRBV7-3; D is possibly TRBD1 or TRBD2 (5 bases each). CDR3 nucleotide sequence: TGTGCCAGCAGCCTAGGGTCCGGGGCGCCGCAGTACTTC. It encodes CASSLGSGAPQYF.